The entry below describes one TCR beta chain. The antigen it recognizes is unknown. From cysteine to phenylalanine, the CDR3 is 17 amino acids long. No DNA is given. CDR1 MNHNS and CDR2 SASEGT are derived from the germline V gene. An approximately 2.5 ml peripheral blood sample was drawn into PAXgene tubes per donor and stored at -80°C. Without any T cell sorting, total RNA was extracted from whole blood using the PAXgene blood miRNA kit on an automated QIAcube. Peripheral blood from monozygotic twin pairs, either concordant or discordant for inflammatory bowel disease, underwent deep TCRalpha and TCRbeta repertoire profiling that used unique molecular barcoding. Smoking habits were recorded for all twin pairs, and individuals were classified as current, former or never smokers. The record originates from a study of monozygotic twins with inflammatory bowel disease (dated by TCRdb to about 2019). Describing the broader study: In total, roughly 30 monozygotic twin pairs made up the full study: 19 Danish pairs, all IBD-discordant, plus nine German pairs, of which four were IBD-concordant and five were IBD-discordant. The search for disease-associated traits relied mainly on comparing, within discordant pairs, IBD patients with their genetically identical healthy co-twins. Each individual had, on average, about 151 000 unique TCRalpha sequences and 181 000 unique TCRbeta sequences available for analysis.

Receptor amplification or capture employed 5' RACE. Each TCR library was prepared from 3,500 to 4,500 ng of total RNA. For each sample, cDNA was synthesized in eight separate reactions using SMARTScribe reverse transcriptase. During cDNA synthesis, unique molecular identifiers containing a 6-nucleotide sample barcode were introduced by template switching. TCRalpha and TCRbeta cDNA was amplified in two nested PCRs of around 15 and 10 cycles, and bead purification was carried out after each PCR. Before amplification, the cDNA was treated with uracil DNA-glycosylase and purified using the QIAquick PCR purification kit. In the second PCR, Illumina TruSeq-compatible adapters and sample-specific barcodes were added. Library quality and concentration were checked on TapeStation and Qubit, and libraries were pooled at around 5 ng each. Sequencing of the pooled libraries was done on an Illumina HiSeq2500 single-index Rapid Run using custom sequencing primers and 2 x 100 bp reads. In the source study's methods: MiGEC version 1.2.6 was used for UMI-based consensus assembly, which corrected PCR and sequencing errors. MiXCR version 2.1.1 handled V(D)J alignment, clonotype assembly and CDR3 extraction. To normalise gene usage, clonotype sharing and MAIT/NKT TCR abundance, the analysis used the top 1000, 10 000 and 20 000 clonotypes per sample. After downsampling to 27 000 UMIs, diversity was calculated as the inverse Simpson index using the vegan R package. Paired Mann-Whitney U tests on discordant twin pairs were used, with Benjamini-Hochberg multiple-testing correction. TCRdb reprocessed the reads into one record per CDR3 protein sequence, lacking DNA. These V and J calls rely on TCRdb rather than the paper's analysis. The sample table includes roughly 100,000 distinct CDR3 sequences. The ten biggest clones cover roughly 1.8% of the sample.

The paper as a whole reports these results and caveats: A decrease in TCRbeta repertoire diversity, as measured by inverse Simpson index, was observed in IBD patients compared with their healthy co-twins. The analysis was unable to tell different T cell subtypes apart. IBD patients shared fewer clonotypes with other individuals than healthy twins did, most markedly in patients showing signs of disease activity. No single strong signal or clonotype linked to IBD turned up in the results, so the idea that one exists was not supported. No difference in repertoire similarity was observed between concordant and discordant twins, possibly owing to limited statistical power. Background noise and inter-individual variability may have been introduced into the repertoires by the differing immunosuppressive treatments among patients.

This TCR was recovered from a human donor with ulcerative colitis or Crohn's disease, or a healthy co-twin of an affected twin (not recorded which). The sequencing sample was made of blood. The chain joins TRBV6-1 to TRBJ2-1; lacking DNA, the TRBD2 call made by TCRdb goes unchecked. The CDR3 sequence is CASRPKGLAGGYNEQFF.